This T cell receptor (beta chain) was sequenced for a study of CD8 T cells in cerebrospinal fluid in Alzheimer's disease. Overall study: Clonal expansion of CSF T cells was measured with plate-based and droplet-based single-cell sequencing.

Confirmation of patient neurodegeneration relied on biomarkers such as neurofilament, amyloid-beta and tau. Study observations and caveats: The largest CSF clone was proportionally bigger in mild cognitive impairment or Alzheimer's disease than controls.

CDR1 is DFQATT, CDR2 SNEGSKA, per germline (reference sequence). CDR3 length equals 12 residues. TCRdb reprocessed the 10x single-cell sequencing reads and keeps a single row for each CDR3 protein, giving no DNA. Here the sample table reports about 1,100 distinct CDR3 sequences. Its frequency marks this clonotype as large. Its antigen is unidentified. The sample taken for sequencing was cerebrospinal fluid. The TCR originated in a human donor with mild cognitive impairment. This chain connects TRBV20-1 to TRBJ1-1; the TRBD1 assignment by TCRdb is unverifiable without DNA. This CDR3 is CSARQGNTEAFF.